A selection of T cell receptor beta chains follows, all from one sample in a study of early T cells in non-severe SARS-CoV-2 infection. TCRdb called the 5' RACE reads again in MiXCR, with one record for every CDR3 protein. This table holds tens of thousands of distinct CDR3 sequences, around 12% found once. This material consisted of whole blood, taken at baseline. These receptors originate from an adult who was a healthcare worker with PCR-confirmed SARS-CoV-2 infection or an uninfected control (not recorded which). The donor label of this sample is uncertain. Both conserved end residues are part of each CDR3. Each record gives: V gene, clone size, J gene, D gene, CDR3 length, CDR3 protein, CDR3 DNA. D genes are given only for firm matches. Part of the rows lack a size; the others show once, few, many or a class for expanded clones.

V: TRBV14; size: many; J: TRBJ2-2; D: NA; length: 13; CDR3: CASSQQTTGELFF; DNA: TGTGCCAGCAGCCAGCAGACCACCGGGGAGCTGTTTTTT
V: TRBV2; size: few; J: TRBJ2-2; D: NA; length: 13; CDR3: CASQRVYTGELFF; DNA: TGTGCCAGCCAGCGGGTTTACACCGGGGAGCTGTTTTTT
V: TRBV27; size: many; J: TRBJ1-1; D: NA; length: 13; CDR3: CASSYSRGTEAFF; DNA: TGTGCCAGCAGTTACTCGAGGGGGACTGAAGCTTTCTTT
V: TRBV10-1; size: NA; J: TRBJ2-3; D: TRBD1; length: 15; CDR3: CASSLGQGFTDTQYF; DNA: TGCGCCAGCAGTTTGGGACAGGGGTTCACAGATACGCAGTATTTT
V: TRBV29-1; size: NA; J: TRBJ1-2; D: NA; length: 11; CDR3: CVILGSYGYTF; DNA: TGCGTAATACTAGGCAGCTATGGCTACACCTTC
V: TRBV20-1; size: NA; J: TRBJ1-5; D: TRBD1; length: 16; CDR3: CSARATGHYSNQPQHF; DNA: TGCAGTGCTAGAGCGACAGGGCACTATAGCAATCAGCCCCAGCATTTT
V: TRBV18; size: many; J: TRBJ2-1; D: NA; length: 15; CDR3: CASSPQTGQNNEQFF; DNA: TGTGCCAGCTCACCACAAACAGGACAGAACAATGAGCAGTTCTTC
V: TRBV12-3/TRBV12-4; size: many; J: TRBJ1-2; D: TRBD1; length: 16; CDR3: CASEGGQGSFGYGYTF; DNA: TGTGCCAGTGAGGGGGGACAGGGTTCTTTTGGGTATGGCTACACCTTC
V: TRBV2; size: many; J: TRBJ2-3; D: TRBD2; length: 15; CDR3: CASSEAPGGVDTQYF; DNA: TGTGCCAGCAGTGAAGCTCCGGGGGGGGTGGATACGCAGTATTTT
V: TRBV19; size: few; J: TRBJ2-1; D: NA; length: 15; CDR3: CASSIGDRPYNEQFF; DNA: TGTGCCAGTAGTATAGGTGACAGGCCCTACAATGAGCAGTTCTTC
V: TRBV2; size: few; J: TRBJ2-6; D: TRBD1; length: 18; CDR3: CASSAGTGGPTGANVLTF; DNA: TGTGCCAGCAGCGCAGGGACAGGGGGCCCTACGGGGGCCAACGTCCTGACTTTC
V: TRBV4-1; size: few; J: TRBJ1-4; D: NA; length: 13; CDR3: CASSQVTYEKLFF; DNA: TGCGCCAGCAGCCAAGTCACTTATGAAAAACTGTTTTTT
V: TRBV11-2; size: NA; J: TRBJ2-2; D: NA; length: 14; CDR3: CASSWGSSTGELFF; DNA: TGTGCCAGCAGCTGGGGGAGTTCCACCGGGGAGCTGTTTTTT
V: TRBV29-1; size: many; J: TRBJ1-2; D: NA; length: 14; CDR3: CSVEIGFSSYGYTF; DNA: TGCAGCGTTGAAATCGGATTCTCGTCCTACGGCTACACCTTC
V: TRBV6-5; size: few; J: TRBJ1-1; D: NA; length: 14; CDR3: CASSSVEGYTEAFF; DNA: TGTGCCAGCAGTTCCGTCGAGGGATACACTGAAGCTTTCTTT
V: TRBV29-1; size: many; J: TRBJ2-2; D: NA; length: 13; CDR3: CSGLGGNTGELFF; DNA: TGCAGCGGCCTCGGAGGGAACACCGGGGAGCTGTTTTTT
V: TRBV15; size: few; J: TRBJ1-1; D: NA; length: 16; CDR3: CATSRGSGRVNTEAFF; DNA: TGTGCCACCAGCAGGGGTTCGGGACGGGTGAACACTGAAGCTTTCTTT
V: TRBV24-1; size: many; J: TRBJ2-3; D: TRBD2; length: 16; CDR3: CATSDWTSGGTDTQYF; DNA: TGTGCCACCAGTGACTGGACTAGCGGGGGCACAGATACGCAGTATTTT
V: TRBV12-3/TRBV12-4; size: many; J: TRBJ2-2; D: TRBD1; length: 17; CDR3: CASSLIWGTAYTGELFF; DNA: TGTGCCAGCAGTTTAATTTGGGGGACAGCTTACACCGGGGAGCTGTTTTTT
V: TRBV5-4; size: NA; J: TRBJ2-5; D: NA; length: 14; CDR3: CASSGPRHPETQYF; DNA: TGTGCCAGCAGCGGGCCCCGGCACCCGGAGACCCAGTACTTC
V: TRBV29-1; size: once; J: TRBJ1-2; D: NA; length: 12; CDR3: CSAPDQANGYTF; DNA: TGCAGCGCCCCGGACCAGGCAAATGGCTACACCTTC
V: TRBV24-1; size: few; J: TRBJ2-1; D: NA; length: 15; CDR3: CATSEDSPDNNEQFF; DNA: TGTGCCACCAGTGAGGACAGTCCCGACAACAATGAGCAGTTCTTC
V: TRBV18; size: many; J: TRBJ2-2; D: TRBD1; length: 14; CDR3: CASSPKQGAGELFF; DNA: TGTGCCAGCTCACCAAAACAGGGGGCCGGGGAGCTGTTTTTT
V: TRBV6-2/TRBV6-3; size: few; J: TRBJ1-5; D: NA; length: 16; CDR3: CASSYGPAGLGQPQHF; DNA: TGTGCCAGCAGTTACGGTCCGGCAGGGCTCGGGCAGCCCCAGCATTTT
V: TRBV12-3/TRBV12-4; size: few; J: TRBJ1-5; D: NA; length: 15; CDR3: CASRDGQSSNQPQHF; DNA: TGTGCCAGCAGGGACGGACAGTCTAGCAATCAGCCCCAGCATTTT
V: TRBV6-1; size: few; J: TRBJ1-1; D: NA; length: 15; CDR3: CASSESIFVYTEAFF; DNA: TGTGCCAGCAGTGAATCCATCTTCGTCTACACTGAAGCTTTCTTT
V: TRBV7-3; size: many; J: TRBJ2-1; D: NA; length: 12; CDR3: CASSLPGGLKFF; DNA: TGTGCCAGCAGCTTACCCGGGGGGCTAAAGTTCTTC